The text below deals with one TCR beta chain. Source study methods: Estimated nucleated cell counts came from reference gene primer amplification. The method was immunoSEQ multiplex PCR; TCRdb's version includes in-frame clones alone and lacks a portion of them. The V and J calls and clone size are taken from that table; D and trimming were inferred from the DNA. Seen here are approximately 130,000 clones, around 81% observed once, and the top ten hold 10% to 12%. The data belong to a study of blood T cell repertoires in COVID-19. On the study more broadly: Specimens from acute and convalescent COVID-19 originated in the United States, Italy and Spain. T cells, B-cell-depleted T cells, or PBMCs supplied cDNA or gDNA.

The length of the CDR3 is 14 residues. The V gene's germline CDR1 is SNHLY and CDR2 FYNNEI. The germline V and J ends were trimmed by 1 base and 0 bases, with 6 bases remaining between them. The genes are TRBV2 and TRBJ1-2, with no clear D. The sequence was collected from a human donor in a cohort sampled during active COVID-19. The sequenced material came from peripheral blood. This CDR3 is CASSEGAANYGYTF. For the CDR3, the DNA is TGTGCCAGCAGTGAAGGGGCCGCTAACTATGGCTACACCTTC.